One and the same sample provided the 20 T cell receptor beta chains below, sequenced in a study of cytomegalovirus exposure and HLA in healthy donors. The study ran its PCR with 60 Vbeta and 13 Jbeta primers. Measured with immunoSEQ multiplex PCR; TCRdb has only the in-frame clones, and not every one. The repertoire consists of roughly 120,000 clones, with around 80% occurring once and the leading ten covering roughly 5%. Material: PBMCs. The receptors derive from a man aged 25-40 years in good health and CMV-seronegative.

This clone was detected a few times. The V gene is TRBV5-4, the J gene TRBJ2-7, with no clear D. There are 13 residues in the CDR3. Between the trimmed V and J ends, which lost 2 bases and 7 bases, there was a span of 13 bases. Germline V gene lookup returns CDR1 SGHNT and CDR2 YYREEE (reference sequence). The CDR3 bases are TGTGCCAGCAGCTTAACGCCCTCGAGGGAGCAGTACTTC. This translates into CASSLTPSREQYF. Together with reference TRBV5-4 and TRBJ2-7, the CDR3 gives the full variable domain: ETGVTQSPTHLIKTRGQQVTLRCSSQSGHNTVSWYQQALGQGPQFIFQYYREEENGRGNFPPRFSGLQFPNYSSELNVNALELDDSALYLCASSLTPSREQYFGPGTRLTVT.

In regard to this clone: This sample also contains other DNA sequences that code for the same CDR3. The rearrangement joins TRBV5-1 to TRBJ2-1; 9 bases map to TRBD2. Per the germline V gene, CDR1 is SGHRS and CDR2 is YFSETQ. The CDR3 consists of 15 residues. J gave up 1 base and V 2 bases, and 1 base lay outside the gene matches. CDR3 nucleotide sequence: TGCGCCAGCAGCTTCACTAGCGGGTCCTACAATGAGCAGTTCTTC. It specifies CASSFTSGSYNEQFF.

V is TRBV6-1 and J is TRBJ2-7; 9 bases are a match to TRBD1. CDR3 length equals 15 residues. CDR1 and CDR2 (germline): MNHNS, SASEGT. J lost 1 base, V lost 5 bases, and 6 bases had no gene match. CDR3 residues: CASSSPGQGSYEQYF. The CDR3 DNA reads TGTGCCAGCAGTTCCCCGGGACAGGGATCCTACGAGCAGTACTTC.

This chain joins TRBV6-6 and TRBJ1-3, with 7 bases identical to TRBD1. Germline V CDR1 and CDR2: MNHNY, SVGAGI (reference sequence). This CDR3 contains 13 residues. After removal of 9 bases from V and 1 base from J, the junction contained 3 bases not matched to a gene. CDR3 in amino acids: CASRGQSGNTIYF. As DNA, the CDR3 is TGTGCCAGTCGGGGACAGTCTGGAAACACCATATATTTT.

This sequence joins TRBV19 and TRBJ1-2, with D perhaps TRBD1 (6 bases). Trimming cost V 10 bases and J 7 bases, with 19 bases left between them. The CDR3 consists of 13 residues. Germline values: CDR1 LNHDA, CDR2 SQIVND (reference sequence). This chain's CDR3 is CAINDRKSSGYTF. CDR3 bases: TGTGCCATTAATGACAGGAAGTCTTCTGGCTACACCTTC.

This clone was found once. The chain joins TRBV7-2 to TRBJ1-4; D is unresolved. V was cut by 0 bases and J by 6 bases, with 11 bases left in between. The CDR3 length is 15 residues. CDR1 is SGHTA and CDR2 is FQGNSA in the germline V gene. CDR3 sequence reads: CASSLAIGDDEKLFF. CDR3 sequence (DNA): TGTGCCAGCAGCTTAGCGATCGGGGATGATGAAAAACTGTTTTTT.

This clone came up a few times. CDR3 sequence: CASRRGDRRELEYF. Written as DNA, the CDR3 is TGTGCCAGCAGGAGGGGGGACAGGAGGGAGCTAGAGTACTTC. The V and J genes are TRBV2 and TRBJ2-7, with TRBD1 matching over 8 bases. J gave up 11 bases and V 6 bases, and 15 bases lay outside the gene matches. The CDR3 runs to 14 residues. Germline V gene sequence: CDR1 SNHLY, CDR2 FYNNEI. Using reference TRBV2 and TRBJ2-7 for the parts outside the CDR3, the full variable domain is EPEVTQTPSHQVTQMGQEVILRCVPISNHLYFYWYRQILGQKVEFLVSFYNNEISEKSEIFDDQFSVERPDGSNFTLKIRSTKLEDSAMYFCASRRGDRRELEYFGPGTRLTVT.

In this sample, this clone turned up a few times. This rearrangement joins TRBV5-1 to TRBJ2-3; TRBD2 matches 11 bases. Trimming at V came to 4 bases and at J to 1 base, leaving 5 bases not matched to a gene. CDR3 length: 16 amino acids. Germline CDR1 is SGHRS and CDR2 is YFSETQ. In DNA, the CDR3 is TGCGCCAGCAGCCCAAAACTAGCGGGGGGCACAGATACGCAGTATTTT. Translated: CASSPKLAGGTDTQYF. The full variable domain, with the rest looked up from reference TRBV5-1 and TRBJ2-3, is KAGVTQTPRYLIKTRGQQVTLSCSPISGHRSVSWYQQTPGQGLQFLFEYFSETQRNKGNFPGRFSGRQFSNSRSEMNVSTLELGDSALYLCASSPKLAGGTDTQYFGPGTRLTVL.

The CDR3 DNA sequence: TGCAGCGTGGGGGTGGGGACAGGGTACGAGCAGTACTTC. It encodes CSVGVGTGYEQYF. The V gene is TRBV29-1, the J gene TRBJ2-5; 9 nucleotides match TRBD1. The J call may not be correct, given that the DNA end is closer to TRBJ2-7. CDR3 length: 13 residues. Germline values: CDR1 SQVTM, CDR2 ANQGSEA.

V is TRBV5-1 and J is TRBJ1-4; possible D gene TRBD1, 6 bases. Deletions cut 0 bases from V and 6 bases from J, with 9 bases between. From germline, CDR1 is SGHRS and CDR2 YFSETQ. The CDR3 consists of 14 residues. The CDR3 sequence: CASSLGQEYEKLFF. CDR3 in DNA: TGCGCCAGCAGCTTGGGACAGGAGTATGAAAAACTGTTTTTT.

The genes are TRBV7-3 and TRBJ1-1; D possibly corresponds to TRBD1 (6 bases). Looked up from germline, CDR1 is SGHTA and CDR2 is FQGTGA. The length of the CDR3 is 15 residues. Trimming cost V 5 bases and J 1 base, with 14 bases left between them. The CDR3 DNA is TGTGCCAGCAGCGCCACAGGGCTTGGGAACACTGAAGCTTTCTTT. Amino acid sequence: CASSATGLGNTEAFF. Looking up the rest from reference TRBV7-3 and TRBJ1-1 gives the full variable domain: GAGVSQTPSNKVTEKGKYVELRCDPISGHTALYWYRQSLGQGPEFLIYFQGTGAADDSGLPNDRFFAVRPEGSVSTLKIQRTERGDSAVYLCASSATGLGNTEAFFGQGTRLTVV.

Only one count was recorded for this clone. The chain carries TRBV4-1 and TRBJ2-3; D is perhaps TRBD1 (7 bases). CDR1 and CDR2 from the germline V gene are MGHRA and YSYEKL. CDR3 length: 15 residues. V lost 0 bases to trimming and J lost 1 base, with 8 bases between them. The DNA for the CDR3 is TGCGCCAGCAGCCAAGACAGGGGGGGCACAGATACGCAGTATTTT. This sequence encodes CASSQDRGGTDTQYF.

V gene TRBV4-1 combines with J gene TRBJ2-3, with D possibly being TRBD1 (6 bases). Germline CDR1 MGHRA, CDR2 YSYEKL. This CDR3 contains 16 residues. Trimming pared 0 bases from V and 4 bases from J, leaving 14 bases between. The CDR3 loop is CASSQDPNRVADTQYF. The CDR3 DNA follows: TGCGCCAGCAGCCAAGATCCCAACAGGGTGGCAGATACGCAGTATTTT.

This chain connects TRBV9 to TRBJ1-2, with TRBD1 matching over 7 bases. The trim removed 3 bases at V and 6 bases at J, leaving 17 bases unmatched. Germline V gives CDR1 SGDLS, CDR2 YYNGEE. This CDR3 is 17 amino acids long. The CDR3: CASSAIPPRTGRNGYTF. The CDR3 bases are TGTGCCAGCAGCGCCATACCCCCCAGGACAGGTCGCAATGGCTACACCTTC.

The chain couples TRBV29-1 to TRBJ2-5; 8 bases agree with TRBD1. J gave up 4 bases and V 6 bases, and 4 bases lay outside the gene matches. The CDR3 is 12 residues long. Germline values: CDR1 SQVTM, CDR2 ANQGSEA. The DNA of the CDR3 is TGCAGCGTAATACAGGGGGGAGAGACCCAGTACTTC. This gives the protein CSVIQGGETQYF.

The chain recombines TRBV7-2 with TRBJ1-5; no definite D call. From germline, CDR1 is SGHTA and CDR2 FQGNSA. This CDR3 contains 14 residues. V lost 5 bases to trimming and J lost 2 bases, with 10 bases between them. The CDR3 DNA sequence: TGTGCCAGCAGCCTCAACGGGGGCAATCAGCCCCAGCATTTT. Amino acids: CASSLNGGNQPQHF.

In this sample, this clone turned up a few times. J is TRBJ1-1 and V is TRBV6-5, with D perhaps TRBD1 (6 bases). Germline values: CDR1 MNHEY, CDR2 SVGAGI. V dropped 8 bases and J dropped 1 base, with 14 bases sitting between them. The CDR3 consists of 14 residues. Written as DNA, the CDR3 is TGTGCCAGCGGTAGGGGGGGGGAGAACACTGAAGCTTTCTTT. Its protein is CASGRGGENTEAFF.

The V call is TRBV4-1, the J call TRBJ2-3; perhaps TRBD2 as D (6 bases). The V gene's germline CDR1 is MGHRA and CDR2 YSYEKL. V dropped 1 base and J dropped 4 bases, with 15 bases sitting between them. The CDR3 is 16 residues long. CDR3 DNA sequence: TGCGCCAGCAGCCAAGCGAAGGAGGGTTTCGCAGATACGCAGTATTTT. It translates to CASSQAKEGFADTQYF.

The sample holds a few counts of this clone. V gene TRBV6-1 combines with J gene TRBJ2-4; TRBD2 is a possible D gene (5 bases). From germline, CDR1 is MNHNS and CDR2 SASEGT. V dropped 3 bases and J dropped 3 bases, with 15 bases sitting between them. This CDR3 has 16 residues. CDR3 residues: CASSDEVGGFKNIQYF. CDR3 nucleotide sequence: TGTGCCAGCAGTGATGAGGTGGGCGGGTTCAAAAACATTCAGTACTTC.

This CDR3 reads CASSSNSGSSTDTQYF. CDR3 in DNA: TGTGCCAGCAGCAGTAATAGCGGGAGTAGCACAGATACGCAGTATTTT. The genes are TRBV5-4 and TRBJ2-3; 9 bases align to TRBD2. Looked up from germline, CDR1 is SGHNT and CDR2 is YYREEE (reference sequence). CDR3 length equals 16 residues. Unmatched junction bases numbered 6, after V lost 4 bases and J lost 0 bases.